This T cell receptor beta chain was captured by sequencing in a study of T cells in Graves' hyperthyroidism and ophthalmopathy. The germline CDR1 and CDR2 sequences are SGHRS and YFSETQ. Trimming took off 9 bases at V and 8 bases at J, with 23 bases between the two ends. The CDR3 consists of 14 residues. TCR beta CDR3 region amplification was performed from RNA transcripts. A first-round RT-PCR of the TCR CDR3 used the HTBI primer set. TCRdb independently ran MiXCR on the multiplex PCR reads; one entry per CDR3 protein. The table lists hundreds of thousands of distinct CDR3 sequences, 20% to 25% of them singletons, with 70% to 75% in the top ten.

The sequence was collected from a man over 45 with Graves' hyperthyroidism. The sample taken for sequencing was blood. The genes are TRBV5-1 and TRBJ1-2; D might be TRBD1 (5 bases). The CDR3: CATNPGTAIDGYTF. CDR3 sequence (DNA): TGCGCCACCAATCCTGGGACCGCTATTGACGGCTACACCTTC.